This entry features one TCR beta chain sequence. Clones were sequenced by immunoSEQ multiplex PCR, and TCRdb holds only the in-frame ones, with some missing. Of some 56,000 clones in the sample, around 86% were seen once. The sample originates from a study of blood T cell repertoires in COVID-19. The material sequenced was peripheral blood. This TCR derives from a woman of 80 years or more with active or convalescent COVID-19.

The CDR3 region has the DNA TGTGCCAGCAGCTTAGGAGGACAGGGGGCTATGTACGAGCAGTACTTC. Translation: CASSLGGQGAMYEQYF. The J gene is TRBJ2-7, the V gene TRBV7-6; 11 bases align to TRBD1. Germline values: CDR1 SGHVS, CDR2 FNYEAQ. Unmatched junction bases numbered 6, after V lost 1 base and J lost 4 bases. This CDR3 is 16 amino acids long.